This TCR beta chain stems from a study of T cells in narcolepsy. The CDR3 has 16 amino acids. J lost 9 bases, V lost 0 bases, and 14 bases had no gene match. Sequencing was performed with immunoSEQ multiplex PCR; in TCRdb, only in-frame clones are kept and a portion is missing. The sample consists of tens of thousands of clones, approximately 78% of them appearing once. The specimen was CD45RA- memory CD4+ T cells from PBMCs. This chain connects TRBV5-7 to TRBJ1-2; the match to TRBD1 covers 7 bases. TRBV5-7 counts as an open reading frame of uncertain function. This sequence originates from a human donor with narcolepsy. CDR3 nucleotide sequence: TGTGCCAGCAGCTTGGTGTTGGAGACAGGGAGTATAAGCTACACCTTC. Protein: CASSLVLETGSISYTF.